A selection of T cell receptor beta chains follows, all from one sample in a study of T cells in Graves' hyperthyroidism and ophthalmopathy. MiXCR was run by TCRdb on the multiplex PCR reads, yielding one entry per CDR3 protein. The data show 300,000 to 500,000 distinct CDR3 sequences, approximately 15% seen once. Sequences were obtained from blood. These receptors all stem from a young woman with Graves' hyperthyroidism. Both conserved end residues are part of each CDR3. The D gene is left open where the match is weak. Where a row states a size, it is once, few, many or the class of an expanded clone; other rows omit it.

d_gene: NA; v_gene: TRBV6-1; j_gene: TRBJ2-1; abundance: few; CDR3nt: TGTGCCAGCACCTCGGGAATATCAAATGAGCAGTTCTTC; CDR3aa: CASTSGISNEQFF
d_gene: TRBD2; v_gene: TRBV27; j_gene: TRBJ2-7; abundance: many; CDR3nt: TGTGCCAGCAGTTGGACCTTAGCGGGAGTAGCCTACGAGCAGTACTTC; CDR3aa: CASSWTLAGVAYEQYF
d_gene: TRBD1; v_gene: TRBV28; j_gene: TRBJ1-1; abundance: many; CDR3nt: TGTGCCAGCAGTCGGACAGGAAGTCACCAAGCTTTCTTT; CDR3aa: CASSRTGSHQAFF
d_gene: TRBD1; v_gene: TRBV6-1; j_gene: TRBJ2-2; abundance: NA; CDR3nt: TGTGCCAGCAGTGAGGGGACAGGGGGCCACACCGGGGAGCTGTTTTTT; CDR3aa: CASSEGTGGHTGELFF
d_gene: NA; v_gene: TRBV20-1; j_gene: TRBJ1-1; abundance: many; CDR3nt: TGCAGTGCTAGAGATGGGAGGGCGGAGACTGAAGCTTTCTTT; CDR3aa: CSARDGRAETEAFF
d_gene: TRBD1; v_gene: TRBV19; j_gene: TRBJ1-1; abundance: few; CDR3nt: TGTGCCAGTATCCCCACAGGGGGGAGCACTGAAGCTTTCTTT; CDR3aa: CASIPTGGSTEAFF
d_gene: TRBD1; v_gene: TRBV11-1; j_gene: TRBJ2-5; abundance: many; CDR3nt: TGTGCCAGCGGGACAGGGGGCCTAGAGACCCAGTACTTC; CDR3aa: CASGTGGLETQYF
d_gene: TRBD1; v_gene: TRBV18; j_gene: TRBJ1-2; abundance: many; CDR3nt: TGTGCCAGCTCACCACCTTTCGACAGGGATGGCTACACCTTC; CDR3aa: CASSPPFDRDGYTF
d_gene: NA; v_gene: TRBV10-3; j_gene: TRBJ2-3; abundance: NA; CDR3nt: TGTGCCATCAGTGGACTGGGACTTAACACAGATACGCAGTATTTT; CDR3aa: CAISGLGLNTDTQYF
d_gene: TRBD2; v_gene: TRBV2; j_gene: TRBJ2-3; abundance: many; CDR3nt: TGTGCCAGCAGTGAAGAGGTTGCGGGAGGAGGGACAGATACGCAGTATTTT; CDR3aa: CASSEEVAGGGTDTQYF
d_gene: NA; v_gene: TRBV10-1; j_gene: TRBJ1-1; abundance: many; CDR3nt: TGCGCCAGCAGGTCGAGTCGGGGAGGTGAAGCTTTCTTT; CDR3aa: CASRSSRGGEAFF
d_gene: NA; v_gene: TRBV11-2; j_gene: TRBJ2-7; abundance: many; CDR3nt: TGTGCCAGCAGCTTAGATTTAAATAGCGGGACAGTGCAGTACTTC; CDR3aa: CASSLDLNSGTVQYF
d_gene: NA; v_gene: TRBV5-4; j_gene: TRBJ1-5; abundance: NA; CDR3nt: TGTGCTACCCCCGCGGGGAACCCAAATCAGCCCCAGCATTTT; CDR3aa: CATPAGNPNQPQHF
d_gene: NA; v_gene: TRBV7-9; j_gene: TRBJ2-3; abundance: few; CDR3nt: TGTGCCAGCAGCACCTGGGTAGCGAGAACTAGCACAGATACGCAGTATTTT; CDR3aa: CASSTWVARTSTDTQYF
d_gene: NA; v_gene: TRBV24-1; j_gene: TRBJ2-7; abundance: NA; CDR3nt: TGTGCCACCAGTGACCCCTCCAAGGGAGAGCAGTACTTC; CDR3aa: CATSDPSKGEQYF
d_gene: NA; v_gene: TRBV28; j_gene: TRBJ2-1; abundance: many; CDR3nt: TGTGCCAGCAGTTTTCCCCAGATAGGGTTGGAGCAGTTCTTC; CDR3aa: CASSFPQIGLEQFF
d_gene: NA; v_gene: TRBV11-2; j_gene: TRBJ1-6; abundance: many; CDR3nt: TGTGCCAGCAGCTTACCGGTTGATTCACCCCTCCACTTT; CDR3aa: CASSLPVDSPLHF
d_gene: NA; v_gene: TRBV5-1; j_gene: TRBJ2-3; abundance: NA; CDR3nt: TGCGCCAGCAGCTTGGGACTTCCTGACGCTACGCAGTATTTT; CDR3aa: CASSLGLPDATQYF
d_gene: TRBD2; v_gene: TRBV5-6; j_gene: TRBJ2-1; abundance: few; CDR3nt: TGTGCCAGCAGCCTGTGGGGGGGTGTCTACAATGAGCAGTTCTTC; CDR3aa: CASSLWGGVYNEQFF
d_gene: NA; v_gene: TRBV30; j_gene: TRBJ2-2; abundance: many; CDR3nt: TGTGCCTGGCGTCAGTGGGAGCCCGGGGAGCTGTTTTTT; CDR3aa: CAWRQWEPGELFF
d_gene: TRBD2; v_gene: TRBV6-1; j_gene: TRBJ2-7; abundance: few; CDR3nt: TGTGCCAGCAGTCCGACTAGCCCAACCTACGAGCAGTACTTC; CDR3aa: CASSPTSPTYEQYF
d_gene: TRBD1; v_gene: TRBV27; j_gene: TRBJ1-6; abundance: many; CDR3nt: TGTGCCAGCCGCCCCGACAGGGTTGGCAACTCACCCCTCCACTTT; CDR3aa: CASRPDRVGNSPLHF
d_gene: NA; v_gene: TRBV12-3/TRBV12-4; j_gene: TRBJ2-1; abundance: NA; CDR3nt: TGTGCCAGCACCCGTACCCAGGGGCGGGGATCCTACAATGAGCAGTTCTTC; CDR3aa: CASTRTQGRGSYNEQFF
d_gene: TRBD1; v_gene: TRBV27; j_gene: TRBJ2-3; abundance: many; CDR3nt: TGTGCCAGCAGTCTCCGGACAGGGTTTCTCACAGATACGCAGTATTTT; CDR3aa: CASSLRTGFLTDTQYF
d_gene: NA; v_gene: TRBV14; j_gene: TRBJ2-7; abundance: many; CDR3nt: TGTGCCAGCAGCCCCAAAGGGGCAGGGTATCACGAGCAGTACTTC; CDR3aa: CASSPKGAGYHEQYF
d_gene: NA; v_gene: TRBV2; j_gene: TRBJ2-7; abundance: NA; CDR3nt: TGTGCCAGCAGTGAGGGGGGAATCGGCCCCTACGAGCAGTACTTC; CDR3aa: CASSEGGIGPYEQYF
d_gene: TRBD2; v_gene: TRBV28; j_gene: TRBJ2-7; abundance: many; CDR3nt: TGTGCCAGCACCACTGGGAGGGTAGGGGAGCAGTACTTC; CDR3aa: CASTTGRVGEQYF
d_gene: TRBD1; v_gene: TRBV29-1; j_gene: TRBJ2-1; abundance: few; CDR3nt: TGCAGCGTTCCCGGGACAGGGTACAATGAGCAGTTCTTC; CDR3aa: CSVPGTGYNEQFF
d_gene: NA; v_gene: TRBV3-1; j_gene: TRBJ1-5; abundance: many; CDR3nt: TGTGCCAGCAGCCAAGGTACAGATCGAATCAATCAGCCCCAGCATTTT; CDR3aa: CASSQGTDRINQPQHF
d_gene: NA; v_gene: TRBV18; j_gene: TRBJ2-5; abundance: many; CDR3nt: TGTGCCAGCTCACCAATGCGGACGCAAGAGACCCAGTACTTC; CDR3aa: CASSPMRTQETQYF
d_gene: NA; v_gene: TRBV14; j_gene: TRBJ1-2; abundance: few; CDR3nt: TGTGCCAGCAGCCAAGATCTGCAGGCCGGCTATGGCTACACCTTC; CDR3aa: CASSQDLQAGYGYTF
d_gene: NA; v_gene: TRBV19; j_gene: TRBJ1-1; abundance: NA; CDR3nt: TGTGCCAGTACCAGGCGTCACACAGGGATGAACACTGAAGCTTTCTTT; CDR3aa: CASTRRHTGMNTEAFF
d_gene: TRBD2; v_gene: TRBV20-1; j_gene: TRBJ2-1; abundance: NA; CDR3nt: TGCAGTGCTAGAGAGCCTAGCGGGAACTATGAGCAGTTCTTC; CDR3aa: CSAREPSGNYEQFF
d_gene: NA; v_gene: TRBV7-6; j_gene: TRBJ2-3; abundance: many; CDR3nt: TGTGCCAGCGCCCTGCTTGGGGGGGCGATGACAGATACGCAGTATTTT; CDR3aa: CASALLGGAMTDTQYF
d_gene: NA; v_gene: TRBV20-1; j_gene: TRBJ1-1; abundance: NA; CDR3nt: TGCAGTGCTAGGGATACCCAGACCCCCAGAGCAACTGAAGCTTTCTTT; CDR3aa: CSARDTQTPRATEAFF
d_gene: NA; v_gene: TRBV6-1; j_gene: TRBJ1-3; abundance: few; CDR3nt: TGTGCCAGCACTCAGAGCTCTGGAAACACCATATATTTT; CDR3aa: CASTQSSGNTIYF
d_gene: NA; v_gene: TRBV18; j_gene: TRBJ1-4; abundance: NA; CDR3nt: TGTGCCAGCTCACCAGAGATTGGGCCAACTAATGAAAAACTGTTTTTT; CDR3aa: CASSPEIGPTNEKLFF
d_gene: NA; v_gene: TRBV14; j_gene: TRBJ2-1; abundance: few; CDR3nt: TGTGCCAGCAGCCAAGATACCGAACTTCGGGACAACCATCCAGGGCAGTTCTTC; CDR3aa: CASSQDTELRDNHPGQFF
d_gene: NA; v_gene: TRBV29-1; j_gene: TRBJ1-2; abundance: few; CDR3nt: TGCAGCGTTGAAAGGGACACTAACTATGGCTACACCTTC; CDR3aa: CSVERDTNYGYTF
d_gene: NA; v_gene: TRBV10-2; j_gene: TRBJ2-7; abundance: NA; CDR3nt: TGCGCCAGCAGCTTCAGGGAACACGAGCAGTACTTC; CDR3aa: CASSFREHEQYF
d_gene: NA; v_gene: TRBV28; j_gene: TRBJ1-1; abundance: few; CDR3nt: TGTGCCAGCAGTTTTCCGGGACGGTCGAACACTGAAGCTTTCTTT; CDR3aa: CASSFPGRSNTEAFF
d_gene: NA; v_gene: TRBV6-2/TRBV6-3; j_gene: TRBJ1-5; abundance: few; CDR3nt: TGTGCCAGCCGGACTGGGACTCGGGGCAGCAATCAGCCCCAGCATTTT; CDR3aa: CASRTGTRGSNQPQHF
d_gene: TRBD2; v_gene: TRBV19; j_gene: TRBJ2-2; abundance: NA; CDR3nt: TGTGCCAGTACCGAGTTCGGGAGGGCTGACACCGGGGAGCTGTTTTTT; CDR3aa: CASTEFGRADTGELFF
d_gene: NA; v_gene: TRBV9; j_gene: TRBJ2-7; abundance: few; CDR3nt: TGTGCCAGCAGCAATCATCAGTACGAGCAGTACTTC; CDR3aa: CASSNHQYEQYF
d_gene: NA; v_gene: TRBV9; j_gene: TRBJ2-2; abundance: NA; CDR3nt: TGTGCCAGCAGCGCCGGCGTTTTTTACGGGGAGCTGTTTTTT; CDR3aa: CASSAGVFYGELFF
d_gene: TRBD2; v_gene: TRBV10-3; j_gene: TRBJ2-5; abundance: few; CDR3nt: TGTGCCATCAGTGAGGGAGCGGGAGCCCAAGAGACCCAGTACTTC; CDR3aa: CAISEGAGAQETQYF
d_gene: NA; v_gene: TRBV27; j_gene: TRBJ2-2; abundance: NA; CDR3nt: TGTGCCAGCAGTCAACTTCAGGGGGGCCTTATCGGGGAGCTGTTTTTT; CDR3aa: CASSQLQGGLIGELFF
d_gene: NA; v_gene: TRBV15; j_gene: TRBJ2-7; abundance: few; CDR3nt: TGTGCCACCAGCATCGAGCAGTACTTC; CDR3aa: CATSIEQYF
d_gene: NA; v_gene: TRBV20-1; j_gene: TRBJ2-1; abundance: few; CDR3nt: TGCAGTGCTAGCCACGGAGGCTCCTACAATGAGCAGTTCTTC; CDR3aa: CSASHGGSYNEQFF
d_gene: TRBD1; v_gene: TRBV7-9; j_gene: TRBJ2-7; abundance: NA; CDR3nt: TGTGCCAGCAGCTCCCCCCGAGGGACAGATATGGAAGAGCAGTACTTC; CDR3aa: CASSSPRGTDMEEQYF
d_gene: NA; v_gene: TRBV29-1; j_gene: TRBJ1-1; abundance: few; CDR3nt: TGCAGCGTTGCTGCGGGTGTCAGATACACTGAAGCTTTCTTT; CDR3aa: CSVAAGVRYTEAFF
d_gene: TRBD1; v_gene: TRBV3-1; j_gene: TRBJ2-3; abundance: many; CDR3nt: TGTGCCAGCGGATTGAGGTATGGGACAGGGGTCGATACGCAGTATTTT; CDR3aa: CASGLRYGTGVDTQYF
d_gene: TRBD2; v_gene: TRBV30; j_gene: TRBJ2-3; abundance: many; CDR3nt: TGTGCCTGGAGTGTCGGGGGGTTGACAGATACGCAGTATTTT; CDR3aa: CAWSVGGLTDTQYF
d_gene: TRBD1; v_gene: TRBV5-6; j_gene: TRBJ1-2; abundance: few; CDR3nt: TGTGCCAGCAGCTTGGGACAGGGGATGGGGGGCTACACCTTC; CDR3aa: CASSLGQGMGGYTF
d_gene: NA; v_gene: TRBV6-1; j_gene: TRBJ1-5; abundance: NA; CDR3nt: TGTGCCAGCAGCCCCTTTTCTGATTTTGTGGGCAATCAGCCCCAGCATTTT; CDR3aa: CASSPFSDFVGNQPQHF
d_gene: NA; v_gene: TRBV5-1; j_gene: TRBJ1-1; abundance: many; CDR3nt: TGCGCCAGCAGCTTGGTTGGCGGGGAGAACACTGAAGCTTTCTTT; CDR3aa: CASSLVGGENTEAFF
d_gene: TRBD1; v_gene: TRBV29-1; j_gene: TRBJ2-3; abundance: NA; CDR3nt: TGCAGCGACGGAGCGACAGGGTCGTCAGATACGCAGTATTTT; CDR3aa: CSDGATGSSDTQYF
d_gene: NA; v_gene: TRBV6-1; j_gene: TRBJ2-7; abundance: NA; CDR3nt: TGTGCCAGCAGGGGAGATAAAATCCCCGTGCGGTACTTC; CDR3aa: CASRGDKIPVRYF
d_gene: NA; v_gene: TRBV9; j_gene: TRBJ1-6; abundance: few; CDR3nt: TGTGCCAGCAGCGTAGGACAGGATAATTCACCCCTCCACTTT; CDR3aa: CASSVGQDNSPLHF
d_gene: NA; v_gene: TRBV20-1; j_gene: TRBJ2-4; abundance: NA; CDR3nt: TGCAGTGCTAGACACTCGATGGGTGGGACTCAGTACTTC; CDR3aa: CSARHSMGGTQYF